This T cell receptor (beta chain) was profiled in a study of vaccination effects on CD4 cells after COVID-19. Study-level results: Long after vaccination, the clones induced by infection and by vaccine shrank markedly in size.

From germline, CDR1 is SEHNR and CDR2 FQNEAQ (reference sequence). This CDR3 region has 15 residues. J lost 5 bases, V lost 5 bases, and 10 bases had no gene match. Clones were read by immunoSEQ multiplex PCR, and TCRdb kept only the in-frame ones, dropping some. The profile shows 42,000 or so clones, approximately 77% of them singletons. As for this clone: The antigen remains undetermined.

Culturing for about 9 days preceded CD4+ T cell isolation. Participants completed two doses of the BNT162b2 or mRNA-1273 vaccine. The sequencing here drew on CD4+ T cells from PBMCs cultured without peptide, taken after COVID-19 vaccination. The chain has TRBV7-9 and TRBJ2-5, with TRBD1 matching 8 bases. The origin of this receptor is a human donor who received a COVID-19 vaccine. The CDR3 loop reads CASSATTGALETQYF. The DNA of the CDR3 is TGTGCCAGCAGCGCCACGACAGGGGCGCTGGAGACCCAGTACTTC.